Listed here are 16 T cell receptor beta chains from one sample, sequenced in a study of blood T cells in healthy people across ages. The second PCR ran about 6 to 11 cycles with a sample-barcoded 5' primer and J-beta primers. TCRdb independently ran MiXCR on the 5' RACE reads; one entry per CDR3 protein. The repertoire holds some 800,000 distinct CDR3 sequences, with around 25% as singletons. The sample was also reused in another study, on T cells of mothers and their children.

Sequencing was performed on blood. The receptors derive from a boy between 10 and 17 years old in good health.

The CDR3 DNA sequence: TGTGCCACCGCGACGGACAGGGGTCCCTACGAGCAGTACTTC. It encodes CATATDRGPYEQYF. The chain combines TRBV15 with TRBJ2-5; 9 bases map to TRBD1. The J call is doubtful: the DNA matches TRBJ2-7 better. CDR3 size: 14 residues. Per the germline V gene, CDR1 is LNHNV and CDR2 is YYDKDF (reference sequence).

This clonotype showed up just a few times. V gene TRBV20-1 combines with J gene TRBJ1-3, with D unclear. Germline V gene data show CDR1 as DFQATT and CDR2 as SNEGSKA (reference sequence). Trimming cost V 3 bases and J 0 bases, with 9 bases left between them. The CDR3 loop spans 14 amino acids. CDR3 protein: CSARALSSGNTIYF. DNA for the CDR3: TGCAGTGCTAGGGCGCTGTCCTCTGGAAACACCATATATTTT.

This clonotype was seen a few times. The chain joins TRBV2 to TRBJ2-4, with 9 bases matching TRBD1. From germline, CDR1 is SNHLY and CDR2 FYNNEI. The CDR3 extends over 17 amino acids. V dropped 6 bases and J dropped 1; count of bases not matched to a gene: 10. CDR3 sequence reads: CASRETGGRVAKNIQYF. CDR3 DNA sequence: TGTGCCAGCAGAGAAACAGGGGGCCGGGTGGCCAAAAACATTCAGTACTTC.

CDR3 sequence (DNA): TGTGCCAGCAGTCCTCAACAGGGGGAAAGCTACGAGCAGTACTTC. Its protein product is CASSPQQGESYEQYF. The chain couples TRBV25-1 to TRBJ2-7, with 8 positions matching TRBD1. Per germline, CDR1 MGHDK and CDR2 SYGVNS. V dropped 5 bases and J dropped 3; count of bases not matched to a gene: 9. The CDR3 is 15 residues long.

The V call is TRBV5-1, the J call TRBJ2-7; 8 bases are a match to TRBD2. The ends lost 5 bases at V and 3 bases at J; junction bases unmatched: 10. CDR3 length: 15 amino acids. The germline V gene has CDR1 SGHRS and CDR2 YFSETQ. Here the CDR3 DNA reads TGCGCCAGCAGTCAGGTAAATAGCGGGGTCTACGAGCAGTACTTC. Protein product: CASSQVNSGVYEQYF.

J is TRBJ1-2 and V is TRBV27; weak D call: TRBD1 (6 bases). The CDR3 extends over 14 amino acids. CDR1 and CDR2 from the germline V gene are MNHEY and SMNVEV (reference sequence). V was cut by 0 bases and J by 8 bases, with 13 bases left in between. The CDR3 protein is CASSLSRTVSGYTF. The CDR3 DNA sequence: TGTGCCAGCAGTTTATCCCGGACAGTTTCGGGCTACACCTTC.

This clonotype came up a few times. Mismatch with germline at one junction end may stem from a read error. The V and J genes are TRBV2 and TRBJ2-2; 9 positions match TRBD1. CDR1 is SNHLY and CDR2 is FYNNEI in the germline V gene. The CDR3 is 15 residues long. The DNA of the CDR3 is TGTGCCAGCAGGAACGGACAGGGGCCGACCGGGGAGCTGTTCTTT. Translation: CASRNGQGPTGELFF.

This clonotype was counted at least ten times. The chain couples TRBV7-3 to TRBJ2-1; 8 bases map to TRBD2. V was clipped by 5 bases and J by 7 bases; unmatched bases: 7. The germline V gene has CDR1 SGHTA and CDR2 FQGTGA. This CDR3 region has 14 residues. The CDR3 DNA is TGTGCCAGCAGCCTTGGACTAGCCGGTAATGAGCAGTTCTTC. It encodes CASSLGLAGNEQFF.

This clonotype has just a few counts. Here the CDR3 reads CASSLYRDRAYNEQFF. CDR3 in DNA: TGCGCCAGCAGCCTGTACCGGGACAGGGCCTACAATGAGCAGTTCTTC. V usage is TRBV5-1 and J usage is TRBJ2-1, with 9 positions matching TRBD1. Germline values: CDR1 SGHRS, CDR2 YFSETQ. This CDR3 is 16 amino acids long. V lost 4 bases to trimming and J lost 2 bases; unmatched junction nucleotides: 7.

Only a few counts were recorded for this clonotype. The chain has TRBV9 and TRBJ2-5; D remains unclear. The J call may be faulty, since TRBJ2-7 better matches the DNA end. This CDR3 contains 14 residues. Germline CDR1 and CDR2: SGDLS and YYNGEE. The CDR3 loop is CASSVSVAAYEQYF. Written as DNA, the CDR3 is TGTGCCAGCAGCGTTTCGGTGGCAGCCTACGAGCAGTACTTC.

CDR3 nucleotides: TGCGCCAGCAGCCAAGATCCGGGACAGGATTACGAGCAGTACTTC. It is translated as CASSQDPGQDYEQYF. This chain links TRBV4-1 with TRBJ2-7; 8 bases are a match to TRBD1. CDR3 length: 15 amino acids. V trimming: 0 bases; J trimming: 4 bases; junction bases outside the gene matches: 5. Germline CDR1 and CDR2: MGHRA and YSYEKL.

This clonotype was picked up a small number of times. This chain uses TRBV19 with TRBJ2-1, with D perhaps matching TRBD2 (5 bases). CDR1 is LNHDA and CDR2 is SQIVND in the germline V gene (reference sequence). V was clipped by 3 bases and J by 9 bases, with 9 bases between them. The CDR3 has 12 residues. The DNA of the CDR3 is TGTGCCAGTAGTATTGAGGGAGTTGAGCAGTTCTTC. Translated: CASSIEGVEQFF.

CDR3 in amino acids: CASSFDGQAFF. The CDR3 coding sequence is TGCGCCAGCAGCTTTGACGGCCAAGCTTTCTTT. This chain links TRBV5-1 with TRBJ1-1; D unclear. Germline V gene lookup returns CDR1 SGHRS and CDR2 YFSETQ. The CDR3 extends over 11 amino acids. V was cut by 2 bases and J by 9 bases, with 8 bases left in between.

The genes are TRBV6-5 and TRBJ2-3; 8 bases line up with TRBD2. This CDR3 comprises 14 residues. Germline V gene lookup returns CDR1 MNHEY and CDR2 SVGAGI. Trimming removed 6 bases from V and 1 base from J; junction bases left unmatched: 3. The CDR3 is CASSKTSGTDTQYF. CDR3 bases: TGTGCCAGCAGCAAGACTAGCGGCACAGATACGCAGTATTTT.

In its sample, this clonotype was seen a few times. The V call is TRBV7-9, the J call TRBJ2-3; TRBD1 is a possible D gene (5 bases). V lost 5 bases to trimming and J lost 0 bases, with 18 bases between them. CDR3 length: 17 amino acids. Germline lookup yields CDR1 SEHNR and CDR2 FQNEAQ (reference sequence). The CDR3 here is CASSPPTGRPSTDTQYF. The CDR3 DNA reads TGTGCCAGCAGCCCGCCCACAGGAAGACCTAGCACAGATACGCAGTATTTT.

The genes are TRBV27 and TRBJ1-2, with 9 bases matching TRBD1. V shed 4 bases and J 6 bases; nucleotides not matched to a gene: 3. The CDR3 runs to 13 residues. Germline V CDR1 and CDR2: MNHEY, SMNVEV (reference sequence). The CDR3 is CASSYWTGDGYTF. The CDR3 nucleotides are TGTGCCAGCAGTTATTGGACAGGGGATGGCTACACCTTC.